The source of this TCR beta chain is a study of blood T cells in healthy people across ages (dated by TCRdb to about 2015). Looking at the study overall: In model experiments, template switching captured about one uniquely barcoded TCR beta cDNA molecule for every two T cells. The study analyzed two additional independent replicas of 1 million unique cDNA reads from the same blood draw for two donors, one aged 18 to 29 and one aged 80 or older. Donors were grouped into four age groups: young (average roughly 16 years), middle-aged (approximately 41), aged (about 60) and long-lived (less than 85). Age-related changes in TCR beta repertoire diversity were measured in the study by deep sequencing normalized with unique cDNA molecular identifiers. To avoid experimental bias, donors of different ages were distributed randomly across sequencing lanes. Study-wide findings and limitations: As age increased, observed TCR beta diversity per million T cells dropped in a roughly linear way, and a significant reduction was already evident by age approximately 40. Conclusive comparison of naive and antigen-experienced compartments was prevented by the profiling of bulk unsorted PBMCs. Total diversity estimates from one million sequenced T cells were considered lower bounds and underestimates. Donor CMV infection status was unknown, potentially confounding age-related changes in expanded clonotypes. Compared with the aged group, the long-lived group had more naive CD4+ T cells, fewer expanded clones and increased TCR diversity, a pattern suggesting age selection. A strong correlation was found between observed TCR beta diversity and the percentage of naive T cells measured by flow cytometry.

This clonotype was counted only a few times. This clone's antigen is unknown. Base qualities are missing; no much larger clone stands one base away. Libraries were prepared through 5' RACE. The sequencer was an Illumina HiSeq 2500. A second about 7 to 11 cycle PCR used a sample-barcoded 5' primer and a J-beta primer mix. A template-switch 5' adaptor carrying 12 random nucleotides introduced a unique molecular identifier onto each TCR beta cDNA molecule. Each sample yielded at least 3 million CDR3-containing paired-end reads. All of the RNA was converted into first-strand cDNA using the Mint cDNA synthesis kit, with a TRBC-specific oligonucleotide serving as the primer. Following uracil-DNA glycosylase treatment, a first 18-cycle PCR with universal primers M1SS and BC2_uni_R was performed on all cDNA. As for how the authors treated the data: For normalization, 1 million high-quality reads were randomly selected from each sample, with every read carrying a distinct molecular identifier. Reads sharing molecular identifiers were discarded rather than binned into consensus sequences. MiTCR, run with a Q25 quality threshold and the strictest error-elimination algorithm, handled CDR3 identification, clonotype clustering and error correction. A nonparametric unseen species model with Euler transformation was used to estimate lower-bound total TCR beta diversity. The public reads were run again by TCRdb, first through fastp at Q25 and then through MiXCR, and only productive beta chains were kept. Here each entry gathers all rows of one CDR3 protein and keeps the most common genes and DNA. Here the V and J calls rest on TCRdb's processing, not on the authors' analysis. This sample comprises around 940,000 distinct CDR3 sequences, roughly 51% of them detected only once. Clones ranked in the top ten supply over 20% of the sample.

The roughly 39 donors, aged about 6 to 95 years, were systemically healthy Caucasian individuals from Russia. Around 10 milliliters of peripheral blood were drawn from each donor into EDTA-treated Vacutainer tubes. Ficoll-Paque density-gradient centrifugation was used to isolate PBMCs, with at least 6.5 million obtained per sample. Total RNA was extracted from PBMCs with Trizol reagent, with at least 6 micrograms obtained per sample. The percentages of naive CD45RAhigh/CD27high T cells were determined by flow cytometry on a PBMC aliquot from every donor. The sequence came from a woman in her sixties in good health. The material sequenced was blood.

The CDR3 protein: CSVGPGLSREQYF. The sequenced DNA: TGCAGCGTTGGCCCAGGGTTGAGTAGGGAGCAGTACTTC. Recombination joined TRBV29-1 with TRBJ2-7; D gene: possibly TRBD1, on 5 matching bases. V was cut back by 4 bases and J by 7 bases, leaving a gap of 17 bases between them. The CDR3, cysteine through phenylalanine, is 13 amino acids long. Only the CDR3 part of the read is kept: 39 bases, read in frame from the first base. Sequences SQVTM (CDR1) and ANQGSEA (CDR2) are obtained from the germline V gene.